A selection of T cell receptor beta chains follows, all from one sample in a study of graft-versus-host responses after intestinal transplantation. Assay used: immunoSEQ multiplex PCR; TCRdb lists only in-frame clones, some missing. This table holds about 4,000 clones, over 70% found once. The sequencing here drew on ileum tissue, taken 105 days after intestinal transplantation. Receptor source: a human patient who received an intestinal transplant, so some T cells may come from the graft donor. The CDR3 runs from the conserved cysteine through the conserved F or W. D genes are given only for firm matches. A row's size may be missing; if present it is once, few, many or a size class.

V	D	J	size	CDR3	DNA
TRBV11-3	NA	TRBJ1-4	few	CASRSTRGELFF	TGTGCCAGCAGGAGTACGAGGGGGGAACTGTTTTTT
TRBV7-2	NA	TRBJ2-7	NA	CASSLWSSSYEQYF	TGTGCCAGCAGCTTATGGTCTAGCTCCTACGAGCAGTACTTC
TRBV19	TRBD1	TRBJ2-3	NA	CASRGLGQEITDTQYF	TGTGCCAGTAGGGGCTTGGGACAGGAAATTACAGATACGCAGTATTTT
TRBV5-1	NA	TRBJ1-5	NA	CASSLAGGNQPQHF	TGTGCCAGCAGCTTGGCAGGGGGCAATCAGCCCCAGCATTTT
TRBV19	NA	TRBJ2-1	NA	CASSTGSSYNEQFF	TGTGCCAGTTCCACCGGGAGCTCCTACAATGAGCAGTTCTTC
TRBV7-9	TRBD1	TRBJ1-1	NA	CASSWTGDTEAFF	TGTGCCAGCAGCTGGACAGGGGACACTGAAGCTTTCTTT
TRBV6-4	TRBD2	TRBJ2-2	NA	CASSEKAGGTGELFF	TGTGCCAGCAGTGAAAAAGCGGGGGGCACCGGGGAGCTGTTTTTT
TRBV5-1	NA	TRBJ2-7	NA	CASSLQGSVYEQYF	TGCGCCAGCAGCTTACAGGGTTCCGTCTACGAGCAGTACTTC
TRBV28	NA	TRBJ2-3	NA	CASSFWLGTSTDTQYF	TGTGCCAGCAGTTTTTGGCTAGGCACTAGCACAGATACGCAGTATTTT
TRBV19	NA	TRBJ2-3	once	CASSMRREIPDTQYF	TGTGCCAGTAGTATGAGACGGGAGATCCCAGATACGCAGTATTTT
TRBV6-5	NA	TRBJ2-7	NA	CASSYQFSTYEQYF	TGTGCCAGCAGTTACCAGTTCTCAACCTACGAGCAGTACTTC
TRBV6-1	TRBD2	TRBJ2-3	NA	CASMGLAGEPDTQYF	TGTGCCAGCATGGGACTAGCGGGAGAGCCAGATACGCAGTATTTT
TRBV18	NA	TRBJ2-5	NA	CASSSEETQYF	TGTGCCAGCTCATCAGAGGAGACCCAGTACTTC
TRBV9	NA	TRBJ2-2	NA	CASSAGPKIFNTGELFF	TGTGCCAGCAGCGCAGGTCCTAAAATTTTTAACACCGGGGAGCTGTTTTTT
TRBV6-1	TRBD1	TRBJ2-4	few	CASSEWDRVEENIQYF	TGTGCCAGCAGTGAATGGGACAGGGTCGAGGAAAACATTCAGTACTTC
TRBV7-2	NA	TRBJ2-7	NA	CASSPQGLGLTPYEQYF	TGTGCCAGCAGCCCCCAGGGTCTAGGACTGACACCCTACGAGCAGTACTTC
TRBV4-1	NA	TRBJ1-3	NA	CASSQEGSGNTIYF	TGCGCCAGCAGCCAAGAGGGCTCTGGAAACACCATATATTTT
TRBV7-9	TRBD1	TRBJ1-1	NA	CASSPGTGGNTEAFF	TGTGCCAGCAGCCCAGGGACAGGGGGGAACACTGAAGCTTTCTTT
TRBV6-1	TRBD2	TRBJ2-3	NA	CASSEAYSGGGTDTQYF	TGTGCCAGCAGTGAAGCCTATAGCGGGGGGGGCACAGATACGCAGTATTTT
TRBV18	NA	TRBJ2-2	few	CASSPQGGGELFF	TGTGCCAGCTCACCTCAGGGAGGCGGGGAGCTGTTTTTT
TRBV6-1	TRBD2	TRBJ2-2	NA	CASSDGRATGELFF	TGTGCCAGCAGTGACGGGAGGGCCACCGGGGAGCTGTTTTTT
TRBV12-5	NA	TRBJ1-6	NA	CASGLGLINSPLHF	TGTGCTAGTGGTTTAGGACTGATCAATTCACCCCTCCACTTT
TRBV10-2	NA	TRBJ2-2	NA	CASSDQGGTGELFF	TGCGCCAGCAGTGATCAAGGGGGCACCGGGGAGCTGTTTTTT
TRBV13	TRBD2	TRBJ2-2	few	CASSSRAGGYNTGELFF	TGTGCCAGCAGCTCCCGAGCGGGGGGCTACAACACCGGGGAGCTGTTTTTT
TRBV5-6	NA	TRBJ2-5	NA	CASSLVSEETQYF	TGTGCCAGCAGCTTGGTATCAGAGGAGACCCAGTACTTC
TRBV7-2	TRBD2	TRBJ2-7	once	CASSPSGTSGVEQYF	TGTGCCAGCAGCCCTTCCGGGACTAGCGGGGTCGAGCAGTACTTC
TRBV9	TRBD1	TRBJ2-3	few	CASSSGTGGISDTQYF	TGTGCCAGCAGCTCCGGGACAGGGGGGATCTCAGATACGCAGTATTTT